A selection of T cell receptor beta chains follows, all from one sample in a study of control samples from healthy donors and cancer patients. Assay used: immunoSEQ multiplex PCR; TCRdb lists only in-frame clones, some missing. The table includes roughly 450,000 clones, more than 80% detected once. The specimen sequenced was PBMCs. These receptors came from a man aged 40-49 years with head and neck cancer. Both conserved end residues are part of each CDR3. Fields, in order: J gene, clone size, D gene, CDR3 length, V gene, CDR3 DNA, CDR3 protein. The D gene is left open where the match is weak. Clone sizes are given selectively: once, few, many, or a class where the clone is expanded.

>TRBJ2-7|.|.|12|TRBV30
TGTGCCTGGGAGGAGGGGGGGGGAGAGCAGTACTTC
CAWEEGGGEQYF
>TRBJ1-2|.|.|13|TRBV7-9
TGTGCCAGCAGCTTCGGCCTTAACTATGGCTACACCTTC
CASSFGLNYGYTF
>TRBJ2-3|.|TRBD2|17|TRBV7-9
TGTGCCAGCACCATCACCCCGCCGGGACTAGCGCCCGATACGCAGTATTTT
CASTITPPGLAPDTQYF
>TRBJ1-5|few|.|15|TRBV5-1
TGCGCCAGCAGCTTGGACGCGGGGGGGAATCAGCCCCAGCATTTT
CASSLDAGGNQPQHF
>TRBJ1-1|many|.|14|TRBV7-3
TGTGCCAGCAGCTTACTGGCAGGAAACACTGAAGCTTTCTTT
CASSLLAGNTEAFF
>TRBJ2-5|once|TRBD1|14|TRBV18
TGTGCCAGCTCATTGACAGGGATCGAAGAGACCCAGTACTTC
CASSLTGIEETQYF
>TRBJ1-1|.|TRBD1|12|TRBV29-1
TGCAGCGTTTACGGACAGGGAGGAGTAGCTTTCTTT
CSVYGQGGVAFF
>TRBJ1-3|.|TRBD1|15|TRBV6-5
TGTGCCAGCAGTATCGACAGGGGGCCCGGAAACACCATATATTTT
CASSIDRGPGNTIYF
>TRBJ2-7|.|.|13|TRBV6-2/TRBV6-3
TGTGCCAGCAGCCTAGGACTTCTCTACGGGCAGTACTTC
CASSLGLLYGQYF
>TRBJ1-3|.|.|14|TRBV7-2
TGTGCCAGCAGCTTAACCGGGTCAGGAAACACCATATATTTT
CASSLTGSGNTIYF
>TRBJ1-1|.|.|14|TRBV19
TGTGCCAGTAGGACCGGGAACACGAACACTGAAGCTTTCTTT
CASRTGNTNTEAFF
>TRBJ1-5|.|.|14|TRBV28
TGTGCCAGCAGACCACAGGGAGCGGGTCAGCCCCAGCATTTT
CASRPQGAGQPQHF
>TRBJ1-6|.|.|19|TRBV21-1
TGTGCCCGCGGGCCAGGGTCTCTCAAAGCCCGCCCCTATAATTCACCCCTCCACTTT
CARGPGSLKARPYNSPLHF
>TRBJ1-6|.|.|14|TRBV6-5
TGTGCCAGCAGTCCCCGGGAGGGTAATTCACCCCTCCACTTT
CASSPREGNSPLHF
>TRBJ2-3|.|.|14|TRBV19
TGTGCCAGTAGTATAGGCGGGGTCCGAGATACGCAGTATTTT
CASSIGGVRDTQYF
>TRBJ1-5|.|.|16|TRBV19
TGTGCCAGTAGTATGGGGGAGGGTAGAGGGAATCAGCCCCAGCATTTT
CASSMGEGRGNQPQHF
>TRBJ2-2|.|TRBD2|16|TRBV30
TGTGCCTGGAGTACGGGACTAGCGGGGGTCTCCGGGGAGCTGTTTTTT
CAWSTGLAGVSGELFF
>TRBJ2-3|.|.|13|TRBV9
TGTGCCAGCAGCGCCCCAAGGACAGATACGCAGTATTTT
CASSAPRTDTQYF
>TRBJ2-7|.|.|14|TRBV7-3
TGTGCCAGCAGCCAGCGGCAGGGCCCCTACGAGCAGTACTTC
CASSQRQGPYEQYF
>TRBJ2-5|.|.|21|TRBV7-4
TGTGCCAGCAGCTGCCCCGAATCTGACAGGGTCTTAAGCGGGGATGAGGAGACCCAGTACTTC
CASSCPESDRVLSGDEETQYF
>TRBJ2-1|.|.|12|TRBV27
TGTGCCAGCAGGGGGCAGTCTCGTGAGCAGTTCTTC
CASRGQSREQFF
>TRBJ1-1|once|.|16|TRBV7-2
TGTGCCAGCAGCTTAGAACGGTTGGGCCCGAACACTGAAGCTTTCTTT
CASSLERLGPNTEAFF
>TRBJ1-1|.|.|14|TRBV10-2
TGCGCCAGCCGGGGGGCTAAGGAGAACACTGAAGCTTTCTTT
CASRGAKENTEAFF
>TRBJ1-2|.|.|14|TRBV30
TGTGCCTGGAGTATACCAGCCTTTTTCTATGGCTACACCTTC
CAWSIPAFFYGYTF
>TRBJ1-2|.|TRBD1|12|TRBV12-3/TRBV12-4
TGTGCCTGCGATACAGGGGTCTATGGCTACACCTTC
CACDTGVYGYTF
>TRBJ1-1|.|.|20|TRBV7-3
TGTGCCAGCAGCTCAGAGGGCTTTCTCTTACCGGGGTCCGTGAACACTGAAGCTTTCTTT
CASSSEGFLLPGSVNTEAFF
>TRBJ1-4|.|.|12|TRBV29-1
TGCAGCGTGGGGACGGGAAATGAAAAACTGTTTTTT
CSVGTGNEKLFF
>TRBJ2-6|.|.|16|TRBV28
TGTGCCACCTCGACCCCCACCTCAGGCGGGGCCAACGTCCTGACTTTC
CATSTPTSGGANVLTF